A single sample gave rise to the 8 T cell receptor beta chains below, sequenced in a study of shared clonotypes between healthy human individuals. TCRdb's copy holds only in-frame clones and misses some; the assay was immunoSEQ multiplex PCR. Of over a million clones listed, 96% were seen once; the top ten hold roughly 1.2%. The sequenced sample consisted of naive CD4+ T cells sorted from blood. Subset given: CD45RA+ positively selected. The receptor set was obtained from a man aged 30-40 years in good health.

On this clone itself: The sample holds other DNA sequences that translate to the same CDR3. The V gene is TRBV19, the J gene TRBJ2-7, with TRBD2 as a possible D gene (5 bases). V gave up 8 bases and J gave up 7 bases, with 12 bases separating them. Germline lookup yields CDR1 LNHDA and CDR2 SQIVND (reference sequence). This CDR3 contains 11 residues. CDR3 nucleotides: TGTGCCAGTTCTATATCGGGGGAGCAGTACTTC. Amino acids: CASSISGEQYF.

The chain joins TRBV7-9 to TRBJ2-7; 14 bases map to TRBD2. Unmatched junction bases numbered 10, after V lost 2 bases and J lost 7 bases. Per germline, CDR1 SEHNR and CDR2 FQNEAQ (reference sequence). The CDR3 length is 17 residues. The CDR3 DNA sequence: TGTGCCAGCAGCTTAAAGGGGGGACTAGCGGGAGTCGGAGAGCAGTACTTC. Encoded protein: CASSLKGGLAGVGEQYF.

The genes are TRBV28 and TRBJ2-1; D unresolved. The germline gives CDR1 MDHEN, CDR2 SYDVKM. V lost 1 base, J lost 1 base, and 14 bases lay in between. The CDR3 sequence is 17 residues long. The CDR3 sequence is CASSLLGPNFSYNEQFF. The CDR3 DNA is TGTGCCAGCAGTTTATTAGGCCCCAATTTTTCCTACAATGAGCAGTTCTTC.

As regards this clone: This CDR3 is also generated by other DNA sequences in the sample. The chain employs TRBV2 and TRBJ1-1; D remains unclear. V was trimmed by 1 base and J by 2 bases, leaving 5 bases between them. The CDR3 contains 13 residues. Germline V CDR1 and CDR2: SNHLY, FYNNEI. The chain's CDR3 is CASSEGVNTEAFF. For the CDR3, the DNA is TGTGCCAGCAGTGAAGGGGTAAACACTGAAGCTTTCTTT.

In the case of this clone: Other DNA sequences in this sample translate to the same CDR3. This sequence joins TRBV18 and TRBJ2-1; D ambiguous. Germline CDR1 and CDR2: KGHSH and LQKENI. Trimming pared 3 bases from V and 8 bases from J, leaving 8 bases between. The CDR3 is 12 residues long. In DNA, the CDR3 is TGTGCCAGCTCACCGGTATCCGATGAGCAGTTCTTC. Amino acid sequence: CASSPVSDEQFF.

The V gene is TRBV18, the J gene TRBJ1-1; tentatively, D is TRBD1 (5 bases). Germline V CDR1 and CDR2: KGHSH, LQKENI. CDR3 length: 14 residues. V was clipped by 6 bases and J by 5 bases, with 16 bases between them. DNA of the CDR3: TGTGCCAGCTCCCACGGCAACAGGAGAACTGAAGCTTTCTTT. This gives the protein CASSHGNRRTEAFF.

This chain links TRBV29-1 with TRBJ2-1, with 14 bases that match TRBD2. V gave up 6 bases and J gave up 4 bases; unmatched junction bases: 8. The germline CDR1 and CDR2 sequences are SQVTM and ANQGSEA. The length of the CDR3 is 16 residues. The CDR3 coding sequence is TGCAGCGTCGTTAGGACTAGCGGGAGGCTATACAATGAGCAGTTCTTC. Residues: CSVVRTSGRLYNEQFF.

The chain employs TRBV29-1 and TRBJ1-2; D perhaps matches TRBD1 (6 bases). The CDR3 has 11 residues. Trimming shortened V by 5 bases and J by 5 bases, and 9 bases separated the two germline ends. Looked up from germline, CDR1 is SQVTM and CDR2 is ANQGSEA. The CDR3 coding sequence is TGCAGCGTTAACAGGGCTTATGGCTACACCTTC. Amino acid sequence: CSVNRAYGYTF.